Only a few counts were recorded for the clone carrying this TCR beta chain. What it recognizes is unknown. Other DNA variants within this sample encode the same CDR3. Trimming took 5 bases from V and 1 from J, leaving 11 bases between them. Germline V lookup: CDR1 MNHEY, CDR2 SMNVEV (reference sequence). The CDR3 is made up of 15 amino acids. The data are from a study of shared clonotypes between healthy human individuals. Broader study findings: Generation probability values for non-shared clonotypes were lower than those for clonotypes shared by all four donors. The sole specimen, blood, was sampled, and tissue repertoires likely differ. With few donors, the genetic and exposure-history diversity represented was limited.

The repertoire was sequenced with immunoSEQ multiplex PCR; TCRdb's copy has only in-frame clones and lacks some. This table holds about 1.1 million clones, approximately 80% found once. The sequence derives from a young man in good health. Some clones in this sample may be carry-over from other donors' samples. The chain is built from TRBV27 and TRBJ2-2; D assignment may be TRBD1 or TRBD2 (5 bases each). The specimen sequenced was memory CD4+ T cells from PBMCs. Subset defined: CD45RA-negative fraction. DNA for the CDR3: TGTGCCAGCAGTCCAGGGACGGTGAACACCGGGGAGCTGTTTTTT. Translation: CASSPGTVNTGELFF.